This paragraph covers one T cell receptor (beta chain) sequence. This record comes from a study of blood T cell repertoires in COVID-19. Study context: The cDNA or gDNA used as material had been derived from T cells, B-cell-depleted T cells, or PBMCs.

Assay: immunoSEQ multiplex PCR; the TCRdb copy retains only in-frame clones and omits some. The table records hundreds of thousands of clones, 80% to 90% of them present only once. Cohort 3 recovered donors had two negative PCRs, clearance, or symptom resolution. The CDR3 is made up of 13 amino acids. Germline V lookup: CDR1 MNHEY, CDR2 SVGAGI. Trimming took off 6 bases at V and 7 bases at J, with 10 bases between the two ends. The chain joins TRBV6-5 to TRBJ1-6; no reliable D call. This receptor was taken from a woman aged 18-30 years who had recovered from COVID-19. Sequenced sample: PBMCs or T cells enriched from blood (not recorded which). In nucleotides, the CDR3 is TGTGCCAGCAGCGAGTACGAAAATTCACCCCTCCACTTT. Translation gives CASSEYENSPLHF.